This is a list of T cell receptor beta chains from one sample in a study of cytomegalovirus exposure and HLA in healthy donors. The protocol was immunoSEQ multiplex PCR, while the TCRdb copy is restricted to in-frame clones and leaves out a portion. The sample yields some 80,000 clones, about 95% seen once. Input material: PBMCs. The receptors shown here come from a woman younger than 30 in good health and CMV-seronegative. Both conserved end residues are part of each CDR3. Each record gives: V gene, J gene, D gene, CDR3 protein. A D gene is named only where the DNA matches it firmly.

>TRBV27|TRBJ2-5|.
CASSPPRGAQYF
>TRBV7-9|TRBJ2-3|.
CASSPSTRPDTQYF
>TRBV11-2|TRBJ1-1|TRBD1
CASSFPRGQENTEAFF
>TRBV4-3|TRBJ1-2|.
CASSQETGHGYTF
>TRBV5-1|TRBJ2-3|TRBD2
CASSLSGTSSDTQYF
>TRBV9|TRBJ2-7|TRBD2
CASSVAPLPLAGESYEQYF
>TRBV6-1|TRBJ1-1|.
CASQMQVNTEAFF
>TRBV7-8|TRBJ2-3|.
CASSLAIGGTDTQYF
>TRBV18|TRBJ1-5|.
CASSPWANSNQPQHF
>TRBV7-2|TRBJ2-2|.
CASSPRNTGELFF
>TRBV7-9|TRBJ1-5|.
CASSLEGLPQHF
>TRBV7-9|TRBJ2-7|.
CASSLVAARMIEQYF
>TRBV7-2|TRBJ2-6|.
CASSRGGTGANVLTF
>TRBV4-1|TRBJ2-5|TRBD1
CASSRQGHQETQYF
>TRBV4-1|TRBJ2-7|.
CASSQEPSARSYEQYF
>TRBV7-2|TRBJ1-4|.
CASSLAGRENEKLFF
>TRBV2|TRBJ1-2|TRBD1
CASRSPKLTGYDNYGYTF
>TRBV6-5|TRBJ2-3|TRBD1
CASSYSGTGITDTQYF
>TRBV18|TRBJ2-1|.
CASSPPYRGASYNEQFF
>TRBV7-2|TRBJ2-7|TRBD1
CASSPRDRWDEQYF
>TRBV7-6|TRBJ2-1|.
CASRGVRGISYNEQFF
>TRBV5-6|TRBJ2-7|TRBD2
CASSWRTSGRLEQYF
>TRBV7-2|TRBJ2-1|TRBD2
CASSLELAGFNEQFF
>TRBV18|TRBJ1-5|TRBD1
CASSLGQGGMSNQPQHF
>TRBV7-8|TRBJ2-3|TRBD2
CASSPKGRLAGGPLLTDTQYF
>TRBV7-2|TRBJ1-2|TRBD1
CASSLVSGGGYGYTF
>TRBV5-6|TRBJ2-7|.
CASSWRDEQYF
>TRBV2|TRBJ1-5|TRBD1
CASNSGTGGNQPQHF
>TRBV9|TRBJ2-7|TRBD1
CASSGGQATYEQYF
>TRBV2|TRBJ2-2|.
CASIPGPGTGELFF
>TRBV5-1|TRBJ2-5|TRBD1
CASSLASGGSETQYF
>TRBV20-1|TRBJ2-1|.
CSARQYNEQFF
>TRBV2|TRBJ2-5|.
CASKSGQETQYF
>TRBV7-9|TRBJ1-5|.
CASSFYTGSHSNQPQHF
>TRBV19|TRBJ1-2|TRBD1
CATVTGGLISGYTF
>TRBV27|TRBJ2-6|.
CASSLGTSGANVLTF
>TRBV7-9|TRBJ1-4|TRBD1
CASSLYRDRGRTNEKLFF
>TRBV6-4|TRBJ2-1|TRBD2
CASSAGLAGSDEQFF
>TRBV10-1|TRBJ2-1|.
CASSESGGSYNEQFF
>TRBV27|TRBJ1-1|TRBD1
CASSLLTGSYTEAFF
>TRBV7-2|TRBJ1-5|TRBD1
CASSSSTGGNQPQHF
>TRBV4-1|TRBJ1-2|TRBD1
CASSLETGGGGYTF
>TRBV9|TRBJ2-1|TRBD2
CASSASGLAGAGPYNEQFF
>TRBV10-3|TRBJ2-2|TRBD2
CAISEGPTSGRVGELFF
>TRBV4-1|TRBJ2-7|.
CASSQVAEVAREQYF
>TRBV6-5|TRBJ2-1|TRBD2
CASRREGGRVNEQFF
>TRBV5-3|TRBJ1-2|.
CARTWTVNYGYTF
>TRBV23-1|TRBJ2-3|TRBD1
CASPTPGQANTDTQYF
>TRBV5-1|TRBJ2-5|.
CASSIEETQYF
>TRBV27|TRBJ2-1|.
CASSLGWGTRAGAVDNEQFF
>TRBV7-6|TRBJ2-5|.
CASSLFTREETQYF